Below are 14 T cell receptor beta chains sequenced from a single sample in a study of blood T cell repertoires in COVID-19 (dated by TCRdb to between 2020 and 2021). The method was the immunoSEQ multiplex PCR assay. Imported from immuneACCESS, the table was reduced by TCRdb to in-frame sequences with V and J called. These copies leave out some clones; in studies compared against another copy, an unresolved V gene accounts for under half, and the cause of the remainder is not known. In this sample the table shows about 150,000 clones, 85% of which occur a single time. Clones ranked in the top ten supply less than 10% of the sample. The sample taken for sequencing was peripheral blood. These receptors were collected from a woman aged 55-70 years with COVID-19, enrolled during active disease.

This clone has only a few counts. The genes are TRBV9 and TRBJ1-4, with 9 bases matching TRBD1. The CDR3 extends over 17 amino acids. Germline V gene data show CDR1 as SGDLS and CDR2 as YYNGEE. V was pared by 4 bases and J by 1 base, with 8 bases of the junction left unmatched. CDR3 nucleotide sequence: TGTGCCAGCAGCCCCGGGACAGGGCCAGGAACTAATGAAAAACTGTTTTTT. It encodes CASSPGTGPGTNEKLFF.

The gene calls are TRBV12-3 or TRBV12-4 and TRBJ1-6; no definite D call. CDR3 length equals 13 residues. V lost 10 bases to trimming and J lost 8 bases, with 15 bases between them. CDR3 in DNA: TGTGCCACCCTTAGGGAGGGTTATTCACCCCTCCACTTT. Protein sequence: CATLREGYSPLHF.

The chain recombines TRBV10-3 with TRBJ2-3; no definite D call. The length of the CDR3 is 14 residues. Per the germline V gene, CDR1 is ENHRY and CDR2 is SYGVKD. V was trimmed by 3 bases and J by 0 bases, leaving 7 bases between them. The CDR3 here is CAISDRSSTDTQYF. The DNA for the CDR3 is TGTGCCATCAGTGACAGATCCAGCACAGATACGCAGTATTTT.

The chain uses TRBV5-1 and TRBJ1-4, with 7 bases identical to TRBD1. V lost 3 bases and J lost 0; bases outside the gene matches: 2. Germline V gene lookup returns CDR1 SGHRS and CDR2 YFSETQ. There are 15 residues in the CDR3. CDR3 DNA: TGCGCCAGCAGCTCGACAGGGTCAACTAATGAAAAACTGTTTTTT. Amino acids: CASSSTGSTNEKLFF.

The V and J genes are TRBV19 and TRBJ1-5; no firm D call. Germline CDR1 is LNHDA and CDR2 is SQIVND (reference sequence). V lost 6 bases and J lost 0, with 27 bases in between. The CDR3 covers 20 residues. The CDR3 loop reads CASRSLREAAPNHSNQPQHF. DNA of the CDR3: TGTGCCAGTAGATCGCTGAGGGAGGCAGCTCCAAACCATAGCAATCAGCCCCAGCATTTT.

The rearrangement joins TRBV5-1 to TRBJ2-5, with D perhaps TRBD2 (6 bases). This CDR3 has 14 residues. V was cut by 1 base and J by 3 bases, with 10 bases left in between. The germline V gene encodes CDR1 SGHRS and CDR2 YFSETQ. Here the CDR3 DNA reads TGCGCCAGCAGCTTGTTTGGAGGGGAAGAGACCCAGTACTTC. Protein product: CASSLFGGEETQYF.

This chain links TRBV7-9 with TRBJ2-5, with D possibly matching TRBD2 (5 bases). The CDR3 totals 14 residues. V was shortened by 0 bases and J by 5 bases, with 10 bases between the two germline ends. CDR1 is SEHNR, CDR2 FQNEAQ, per germline (reference sequence). The CDR3 nucleotides read TGTGCCAGCAGCTTAGCGTATGGGGAGGAGACCCAGTACTTC. As protein: CASSLAYGEETQYF.

This rearrangement joins TRBV6-5 to TRBJ2-2; TRBD2 is a possible D gene (5 bases). V lost 6 bases and J lost 5, with 13 bases in between. The CDR3 contains 14 residues. CDR1 MNHEY and CDR2 SVGAGI come from the germline V gene. As DNA, the CDR3 is TGTGCCAGCAGGCAACCTCGGGGAACCGGGGAGCTGTTTTTT. This codes for CASRQPRGTGELFF.

The V and J genes are TRBV30 and TRBJ2-5, with TRBD1 identical over 8 bases. The CDR3 covers 13 residues. The V and J ends lost 2 bases and 5 bases, in that order; junction bases with no gene match: 4. The germline gives CDR1 GTSNPN, CDR2 SVGIG (reference sequence). This CDR3 reads CAWSPQGAETQYF. The CDR3, as DNA: TGTGCCTGGAGTCCCCAGGGGGCGGAGACCCAGTACTTC.

In nucleotides, the CDR3 is TGTGCCAGCAGCTTAGAGTCTTCTTGGGCAGGTGAAGCTTTCTTT. Translation gives CASSLESSWAGEAFF. The chain links TRBV11-2 to TRBJ1-1; D uncertain. CDR1 is SGHAT and CDR2 is FQNNGV in the germline V gene. The CDR3 length is 15 residues. Trimming shortened V by 0 bases and J by 7 bases, and 15 bases separated the two germline ends.

This rearrangement joins TRBV24-1 to TRBJ2-1, with 12 positions matching TRBD2. Per germline, CDR1 KGHDR and CDR2 SFDVKD. V lost 1 base and J lost 8; bases outside the gene matches: 8. The CDR3 is 17 residues long. The CDR3 sequence: CATSDFSASGGVDEQFF. CDR3 nucleotides: TGTGCCACCAGTGATTTCAGCGCTAGCGGGGGGGTAGATGAGCAGTTCTTC.

This chain links TRBV6-4 with TRBJ1-6, with 9 bases that match TRBD1. The CDR3 totals 13 residues. The junction had 2 bases not matched to a gene; V was cut back by 4 bases and J by 10 bases. Germline loops: CDR1 MRHNA, CDR2 SNTAGT. The DNA of the CDR3 is TGTGCCAGCAGTGGGACAGGGGTCTCACCCCTCCACTTT. Translating gives CASSGTGVSPLHF.

V usage is TRBV7-9 and J usage is TRBJ1-5; TRBD1 is a possible D gene (6 bases). V dropped 5 bases and J dropped 7 bases, with 15 bases sitting between them. The CDR3 length is 14 residues. CDR1 is SEHNR, CDR2 FQNEAQ, per germline (reference sequence). The DNA of the CDR3 is TGTGCCAGCAGCATAAACAGGGACGGCCAGCCCCAGCATTTT. Translated: CASSINRDGQPQHF.

Turning to this clone: The sample carries other DNA sequences with the same CDR3. The DNA of the CDR3 is TGTGCCAGTAGTATCAGGGGTAGCAATCAGCCCCAGCATTTT. It is translated as CASSIRGSNQPQHF. The chain recombines TRBV19 with TRBJ1-5, with D perhaps matching TRBD1 (6 bases). The CDR3 has 14 residues. Germline CDR1 is LNHDA and CDR2 is SQIVND (reference sequence). The ends were cut back, 3 bases at V and 0 bases at J, with 6 bases in the middle.